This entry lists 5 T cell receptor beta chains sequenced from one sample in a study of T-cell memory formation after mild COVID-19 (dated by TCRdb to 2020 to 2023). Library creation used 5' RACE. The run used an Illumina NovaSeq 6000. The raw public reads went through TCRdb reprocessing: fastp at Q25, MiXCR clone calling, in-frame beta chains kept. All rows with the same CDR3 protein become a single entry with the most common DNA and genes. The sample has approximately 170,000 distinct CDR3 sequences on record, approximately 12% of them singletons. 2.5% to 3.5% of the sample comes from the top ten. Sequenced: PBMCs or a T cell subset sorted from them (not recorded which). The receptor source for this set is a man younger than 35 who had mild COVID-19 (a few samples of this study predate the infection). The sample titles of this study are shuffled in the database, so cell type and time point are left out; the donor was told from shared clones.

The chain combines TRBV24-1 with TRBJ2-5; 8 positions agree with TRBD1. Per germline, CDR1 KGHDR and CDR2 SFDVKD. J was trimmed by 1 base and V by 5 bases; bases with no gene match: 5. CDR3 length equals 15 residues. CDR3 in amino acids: CATSAPGTGQETQYF. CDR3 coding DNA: TGTGCCACCAGTGCCCCGGGGACAGGCCAAGAGACCCAGTACTTC.

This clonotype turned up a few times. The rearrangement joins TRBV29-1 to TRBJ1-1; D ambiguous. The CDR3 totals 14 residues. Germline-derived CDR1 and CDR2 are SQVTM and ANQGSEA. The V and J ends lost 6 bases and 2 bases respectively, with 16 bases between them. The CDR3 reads CSVNLDWSNTEAFF. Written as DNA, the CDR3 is TGCAGCGTCAATCTAGATTGGAGTAACACTGAAGCTTTCTTT.

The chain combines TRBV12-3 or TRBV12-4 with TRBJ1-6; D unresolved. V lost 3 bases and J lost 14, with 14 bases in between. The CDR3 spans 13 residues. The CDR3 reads CASSLRGLVALHF. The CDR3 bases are TGTGCCAGCAGTTTGCGAGGGCTAGTGGCCCTCCACTTT.

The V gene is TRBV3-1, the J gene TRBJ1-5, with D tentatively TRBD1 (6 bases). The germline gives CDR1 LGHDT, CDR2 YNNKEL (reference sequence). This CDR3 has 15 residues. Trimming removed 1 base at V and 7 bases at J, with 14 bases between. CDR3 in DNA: TGTGCCAGCAGCCAAGTAGGGGGAGTAGGGCAGCCCCAGCATTTT. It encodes CASSQVGGVGQPQHF.

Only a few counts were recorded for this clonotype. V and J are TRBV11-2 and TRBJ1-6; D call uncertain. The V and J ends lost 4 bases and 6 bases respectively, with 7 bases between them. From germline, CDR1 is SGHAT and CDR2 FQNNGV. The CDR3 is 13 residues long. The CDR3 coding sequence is TGTGCCAGCAGCTCGAATCTTAATTCACCCCTCCACTTT. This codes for CASSSNLNSPLHF. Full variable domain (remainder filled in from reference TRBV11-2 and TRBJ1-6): EAGVAQSPRYKIIEKRQSVAFWCNPISGHATLYWYQQILGQGPKLLIQFQNNGVVDDSQLPKDRFSAERLKGVDSTLKIQPAKLEDSAVYLCASSSNLNSPLHFGNGTRLTVT.